What follows are 6 T cell receptor beta chains derived from one specimen sequenced in a study of cytomegalovirus exposure and HLA in healthy donors. Primers: 60 Vbeta forward and 13 Jbeta reverse. The table came from immunoSEQ multiplex PCR; TCRdb's copy has only in-frame clones and leaves some out. Seen here are about 150,000 clones, 76% observed once, and the top ten hold around 1.9%. The material sequenced was PBMCs. Receptors were obtained from a woman aged 40 to 50 in good health and CMV-seronegative.

The chain recombines TRBV27 with TRBJ2-2; TRBD1 agrees at 9 bases. Losses at the gene ends were 5 bases for V and 5 bases for J; bases not matched to a gene: 6. Germline assignment: CDR1 MNHEY and CDR2 SMNVEV (reference sequence). The CDR3 has 15 amino acids. The CDR3 loop reads CASSRGTGSTGELFF. As DNA, the CDR3 is TGTGCCAGCAGTCGGGGGACAGGGAGTACCGGGGAGCTGTTTTTT.

J is TRBJ1-2 and V is TRBV4-1; a possible D gene is TRBD1 (5 bases). Between the trimmed V and J ends, which lost 4 bases and 4 bases, there was a span of 19 bases. The germline V gene has CDR1 MGHRA and CDR2 YSYEKL. CDR3 size: 16 residues. In DNA, the CDR3 is TGCGCCAGCAGCCGAGAAACGGGACTCTTGCTCTATGGCTACACCTTC. It translates to CASSRETGLLLYGYTF.

The V call is TRBV7-2, the J call TRBJ1-1; 7 bases map to TRBD1. CDR1 and CDR2 (germline): SGHTA, FQGNSA. The CDR3 extends over 13 amino acids. V was pared by 5 bases and J by 1 base, with 1 base of the junction left unmatched. CDR3 bases: TGTGCCAGCAGCCGACAGGGGAACACTGAAGCTTTCTTT. Translating gives CASSRQGNTEAFF.

The chain is built from TRBV11-3 and TRBJ2-7, with TRBD1 matching 7 bases. The V gene end was trimmed by 9 bases and the J gene end by 2 bases; junction bases not matched to a gene: 10. CDR1 and CDR2 from the germline V gene are SGHNT and YENEEA. The CDR3 totals 14 residues. CDR3 in DNA: TGTGCCAGTGAGGGACAGACAAATCCCTACGAGCAGTACTTC. Residues: CASEGQTNPYEQYF.

The V and J genes are TRBV28 and TRBJ2-6, with 7 bases matching TRBD1. Trimming at V came to 8 bases and at J to 0 bases, leaving 4 bases not matched to a gene. The length of the CDR3 is 15 residues. Germline CDR1 is MDHEN and CDR2 is SYDVKM. The CDR3 reads CASEDRTSGANVLTF. DNA for the CDR3: TGTGCCAGCGAGGACAGGACCTCTGGGGCCAACGTCCTGACTTTC.

The chain combines TRBV19 with TRBJ1-2, with TRBD1 as a possible D gene (5 bases). CDR3 length: 15 residues. The V gene lost 7 bases and the J gene lost 4 bases, with 19 bases spanning the gap. The germline V gene has CDR1 LNHDA and CDR2 SQIVND (reference sequence). CDR3 in amino acids: CASTPKGRWTYGYTF. The CDR3 DNA reads as TGTGCCAGTACCCCAAAGGGGCGGTGGACCTATGGCTACACCTTC.